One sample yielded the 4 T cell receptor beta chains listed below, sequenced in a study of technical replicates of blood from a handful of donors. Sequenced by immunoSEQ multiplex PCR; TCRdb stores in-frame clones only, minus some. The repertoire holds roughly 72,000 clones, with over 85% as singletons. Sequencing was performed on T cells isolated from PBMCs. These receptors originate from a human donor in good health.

The CDR3 region is CSGIGGVEAFF. In nucleotides, the CDR3 is TGCAGTGGAATCGGAGGAGTTGAAGCTTTCTTT. The gene calls are TRBV20-1 and TRBJ1-1; D gene ambiguous. V lost 7 bases, J lost 7 bases, and 13 bases lay in between. Germline lookup yields CDR1 DFQATT and CDR2 SNEGSKA (reference sequence). The CDR3 is 11 amino acids.

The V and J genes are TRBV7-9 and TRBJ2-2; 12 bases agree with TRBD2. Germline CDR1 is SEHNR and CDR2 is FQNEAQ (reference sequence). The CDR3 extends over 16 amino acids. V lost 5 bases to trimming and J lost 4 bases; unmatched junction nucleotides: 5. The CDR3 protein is CASSRLAGGSTGELFF. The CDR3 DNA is TGTGCCAGCAGCCGCCTAGCGGGAGGGAGCACCGGGGAGCTGTTTTTT.

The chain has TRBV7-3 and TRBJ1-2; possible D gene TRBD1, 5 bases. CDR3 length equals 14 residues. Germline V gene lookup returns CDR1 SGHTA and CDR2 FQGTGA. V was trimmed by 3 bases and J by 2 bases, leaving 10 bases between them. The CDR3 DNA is TGTGCCAGCAGCTTGGGGCTAGGCAACTATGGCTACACCTTC. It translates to CASSLGLGNYGYTF.

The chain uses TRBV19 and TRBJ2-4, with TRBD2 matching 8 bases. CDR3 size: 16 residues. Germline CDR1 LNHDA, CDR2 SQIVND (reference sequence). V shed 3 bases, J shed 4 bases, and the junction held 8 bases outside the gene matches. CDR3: CASSMDREGLKNIQYF. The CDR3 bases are TGTGCCAGTAGTATGGATCGGGAGGGCCTAAAAAACATTCAGTACTTC.